The 16 T cell receptor beta chains presented below share a single source sample, sequenced in a study of blood T cell repertoires in COVID-19 (dated by TCRdb to about 2020). The library was made by the immunoSEQ multiplex PCR assay. Entries here come from immuneACCESS through TCRdb and include only in-frame sequences with V and J called. Some clones fail to appear in such tables; in the studies checked, an unresolved V gene covers under half of the shortfall, and the cause of the remainder is unknown. The sample includes 300,000 to 400,000 clones, with 89% observed a single time. The top ten clonotypes cover around 3% of the sample. The source material was peripheral blood. These receptors were collected from a woman in her twenties or thirties with COVID-19, enrolled during active disease.

The V gene is TRBV5-6, the J gene TRBJ2-1, with D tentatively TRBD1 (6 bases). The germline V and J ends were trimmed by 4 bases and 4 bases, with 18 bases remaining between them. The CDR3 runs to 16 residues. Per germline, CDR1 SGHDT and CDR2 YYEEEE. The CDR3 here is CASSIQAVGGYNEQFF. CDR3 DNA sequence: TGTGCCAGCAGCATCCAAGCGGTAGGGGGATACAATGAGCAGTTCTTC.

The V and J genes are TRBV4-3 and TRBJ1-2; tentative D call: TRBD1 (6 bases). The V gene's germline CDR1 is LGHNA and CDR2 YSLEER. This CDR3 contains 16 residues. Trimming shortened V by 3 bases and J by 0 bases, and 14 bases separated the two germline ends. The CDR3 bases are TGCGCCAGCAGCCAGCAAGGGGGTGCCTCTAACTATGGCTACACCTTC. Protein: CASSQQGGASNYGYTF.

This rearrangement joins TRBV19 to TRBJ2-5, with D possibly being TRBD2 (6 bases). Trimming removed 3 bases at V and 4 bases at J, with 15 bases between. The CDR3 runs to 15 residues. CDR1 LNHDA and CDR2 SQIVND come from the germline V gene (reference sequence). CDR3 in DNA: TGTGCCAGTAGTATCGTTGTCGGGGGAGGAGAGACCCAGTACTTC. Translated, it gives CASSIVVGGGETQYF.

The gene calls are TRBV3-1 (or the pseudogene TRBV3-2) and TRBJ2-1; 12 nucleotides agree with TRBD2. Germline V CDR1 and CDR2: LGHDT, YNNKEL (reference sequence). The CDR3 is made up of 20 amino acids. The V segment lost 4 bases and the J segment 0 bases; nucleotides outside the gene matches: 13. The CDR3 sequence is CASSPHGTSGRRLSYNEQFF. The DNA of the CDR3 is TGTGCCAGCAGCCCTCATGGGACTAGCGGGCGGCGCCTCTCCTACAATGAGCAGTTCTTC.

This chain uses TRBV10-2 with TRBJ2-3, with D tentatively TRBD2 (6 bases). The CDR3 sequence is 13 residues long. Germline V gene data show CDR1 as WSHSY and CDR2 as SAAADI. The V end was cut by 5 bases, the J end by 7 bases, with 13 bases between. The CDR3 is CASSPGLTNTQYF. The CDR3 DNA sequence: TGCGCCAGCAGTCCAGGACTAACAAATACGCAGTATTTT.

The chain's CDR3 is CASSLEYEQYV. The DNA of the CDR3 is TGTGCCAGCAGTTTAGAGTATGAGCAGTACGTC. This sequence joins TRBV27 and TRBJ2-7; no definite D call. The CDR3 consists of 11 residues. Trimming removed 2 bases at V and 7 bases at J, with 6 bases between. CDR1 and CDR2 (germline): MNHEY, SMNVEV (reference sequence).

This rearrangement joins TRBV2 to TRBJ2-2; weak D call: TRBD1 (8 bases). The ends were cut back, 3 bases at V and 7 bases at J, with 15 bases in the middle. Germline V CDR1 and CDR2: SNHLY, FYNNEI. The CDR3 covers 15 residues. The CDR3 region is CASSERTGRGGELFF. CDR3 DNA: TGTGCCAGCAGTGAGAGGACAGGGAGGGGCGGGGAGCTGTTTTTT.

To note about this clone: The sample contains more than one DNA sequence encoding this CDR3. The rearrangement links TRBV6-1 to TRBJ1-5; D perhaps matches TRBD1 (5 bases). V lost 3 bases and J lost 3, with 6 bases in between. This CDR3 contains 13 residues. The germline V gene has CDR1 MNHNS and CDR2 SASEGT. The CDR3 bases are TGTGCCAGCAGTGACAGGGACAATCAGCCCCAGCATTTT. It is translated as CASSDRDNQPQHF.

The rearrangement links TRBV10-2 to TRBJ2-6, with TRBD1 matching over 7 bases. Germline lookup yields CDR1 WSHSY and CDR2 SAAADI. V shed 7 bases and J 0 bases; nucleotides not matched to a gene: 3. The CDR3 has 15 residues. The CDR3 coding sequence is TGCGCCAGCACACCAGGGGGCTCTGGGGCCAACGTCCTGACTTTC. It codes for CASTPGGSGANVLTF.

This clone was counted between two and nine times. Written as DNA, the CDR3 is TGTGCCAGCAGCCCTGGGCGGGTGCCCAAAAGTGAAGCTTTCTTT. It encodes CASSPGRVPKSEAFF. The chain couples TRBV7-6 to TRBJ1-1; D unclear. V dropped 5 bases and J dropped 7 bases, with 20 bases sitting between them. Germline CDR1 and CDR2: SGHVS and FNYEAQ. CDR3 size: 15 residues.

CDR3 in amino acids: CASSYSMGDTKTGELFF. For the CDR3, the DNA is TGTGCCAGCAGTTACTCGATGGGGGACACTAAAACCGGGGAGCTGTTTTTT. V and J are TRBV6-2 or TRBV6-3 and TRBJ2-2, with D possibly TRBD1 on 6 matching bases. Germline-derived CDR1 and CDR2 are MNHEY and SVGEGT. This CDR3 has 17 residues. V lost 0 bases and J 5 bases, leaving 16 bases between the germline ends.

As DNA, the CDR3 is TGTGCCAGTAGTACTCAGGGGGAAGGCTACACCTTC. Amino acids: CASSTQGEGYTF. This sequence joins TRBV19 and TRBJ1-2; 7 bases align to TRBD1. V trimming: 4 bases; J trimming: 8 bases; junction bases outside the gene matches: 4. The CDR3 consists of 12 residues. The V gene's germline CDR1 is LNHDA and CDR2 SQIVND (reference sequence).

The CDR3 loop reads CASSGAGIRAFF. CDR3 bases: TGTGCCAGCAGCGGGGCGGGGATCCGAGCTTTCTTT. The chain has TRBV5-6 and TRBJ1-1; weak D call: TRBD1 (5 bases). The CDR3 contains 12 residues. V dropped 4 bases and J dropped 10 bases, with 14 bases sitting between them. CDR1 SGHDT and CDR2 YYEEEE come from the germline V gene.

The chain has TRBV19 and TRBJ2-2; tentative D call: TRBD2 (6 bases). Germline values: CDR1 LNHDA, CDR2 SQIVND (reference sequence). Trimming removed 6 bases at V and 3 bases at J, with 14 bases between. The CDR3 covers 15 residues. CDR3 protein: CASRSSGGDTGELFF. The DNA of the CDR3 is TGTGCCAGTAGGAGTTCAGGAGGGGACACCGGGGAGCTGTTTTTT. Full variable domain (missing parts from reference TRBV19 and TRBJ2-2): DGGITQSPKYLFRKEGQNVTLSCEQNLNHDAMYWYRQDPGQGLRLIYYSQIVNDFQKGDIAEGYSVSREKKESFPLTVTSAQKNPTAFYLCASRSSGGDTGELFFGEGSRLTVL.

This clone was detected only once. CDR3 DNA: TGTGCCAGTAGTCCACAAGCGGTGGGAGAGACCCAGTACTTC. It translates to CASSPQAVGETQYF. V and J are TRBV19 and TRBJ2-5; perhaps TRBD2 as D (5 bases). Germline CDR1 is LNHDA and CDR2 is SQIVND (reference sequence). This CDR3 comprises 14 residues. Trimming took 5 bases from V and 4 from J, leaving 14 bases between them.

V is TRBV19 and J is TRBJ1-4; 9 bases align to TRBD1. CDR3 length: 15 amino acids. Trimming cost V 5 bases and J 5 bases; bases outside gene matches: 6. Germline CDR1 is LNHDA and CDR2 is SQIVND (reference sequence). CDR3 protein: CASSSLGTGNEKLFF. In DNA form, the CDR3 reads TGTGCCAGTAGTTCTCTCGGGACAGGGAATGAAAAACTGTTTTTT.